A single sample is the source of the 23 T cell receptor beta chains below, sequenced in a study of T cells in Graves' hyperthyroidism and ophthalmopathy. Using RNA transcripts as the source, TCR beta CDR3 regions were amplified. Using the HTBI primer set, a first-round RT-PCR was run on the TCR CDR3. TCRdb called the multiplex PCR reads again in MiXCR, with one record for every CDR3 protein. The data contain hundreds of thousands of distinct CDR3 sequences, around a fifth of them singletons. Sample: blood. The receptors were gathered from a woman in her sixties or seventies with Graves' ophthalmopathy.

There are a few counts of this clonotype. This chain links TRBV7-2 with TRBJ2-2; 9 bases are shared with TRBD1. V shed 5 bases, J shed 2 bases, and the junction held 15 bases outside the gene matches. There are 19 residues in the CDR3. Germline V gene sequence: CDR1 SGHTA, CDR2 FQGNSA. CDR3 DNA: TGTGCCAGCAGCCGCGGGACAGGGCTAGGAACAACAAACACCGGGGAGCTGTTTTTT. Translating it yields CASSRGTGLGTTNTGELFF. Using reference TRBV7-2 and TRBJ2-2 for the parts outside the CDR3, the full variable domain is GAGVSQSPSNKVTEKGKDVELRCDPISGHTALYWYRQSLGQGLEFLIYFQGNSAPDKSGLPSDRFSAERTGGSVSTLTIQRTQQEDSAVYLCASSRGTGLGTTNTGELFFGEGSRLTVL.

The V call is TRBV19, the J call TRBJ2-3; D is possibly TRBD1 (6 bases). V dropped 4 bases and J dropped 4 bases, with 12 bases sitting between them. This CDR3 contains 14 residues. Germline-derived CDR1 and CDR2 are LNHDA and SQIVND (reference sequence). CDR3 coding DNA: TGTGCCAGTAGTACAACAGGGCCTCCAGATACGCAGTATTTT. It is translated as CASSTTGPPDTQYF.

The J gene is TRBJ2-7, the V gene TRBV7-6, with D perhaps matching TRBD2 (6 bases). CDR3 length: 14 residues. V dropped 2 bases and J dropped 6 bases, with 14 bases sitting between them. Germline loops: CDR1 SGHVS, CDR2 FNYEAQ. CDR3 sequence (DNA): TGTGCCAGCAGCTTACCCGGGACTTCCAGCGAGCAGTACTTC. It yields the protein CASSLPGTSSEQYF.

This clonotype was seen a few times. J is TRBJ1-1 and V is TRBV5-6; D is uncertain. Germline CDR1 and CDR2: SGHDT and YYEEEE. The CDR3 extends over 15 amino acids. Trimming left V 4 bases short and J 0 bases short, with 13 bases between. The CDR3 is CASSPAGGMNTEAFF. The CDR3 bases are TGTGCCAGCAGCCCCGCGGGAGGAATGAACACTGAAGCTTTCTTT.

In its sample, this clonotype was seen many times. V usage is TRBV20-1 and J usage is TRBJ2-1, with D perhaps TRBD1 or TRBD2 (5 bases each). Between the trimmed V and J ends, which lost 4 bases and 0 bases, there was a span of 10 bases. This CDR3 contains 14 residues. Germline V gene lookup returns CDR1 DFQATT and CDR2 SNEGSKA (reference sequence). In DNA, the CDR3 is TGCAGTGCTACGGGACGGGACTCCTACAATGAGCAGTTCTTC. It yields the protein CSATGRDSYNEQFF.

The chain uses TRBV11-1 and TRBJ2-7; TRBD1 matches 7 bases. There are 15 residues in the CDR3. From germline, CDR1 is SGHAT and CDR2 FQDESV (reference sequence). After removal of 1 base from V and 4 bases from J, the junction contained 7 bases not matched to a gene. CDR3 sequence (DNA): TGTGCCAGCAGCTTAGAACCGGGACAGCCATACGAGCAGTACTTC. Encoded protein: CASSLEPGQPYEQYF.

This clonotype qualifies as large. The junction departs from germline at one end; a sequencing error may be responsible. This rearrangement joins TRBV7-8 to TRBJ1-1, with a possible D match to TRBD1 (5 bases). The CDR3 consists of 14 residues. CDR1 SGHVS and CDR2 FQNEAQ come from the germline V gene. This CDR3 reads CASSLGAGNPEAFF. The DNA of the CDR3 is TGTGCCAGCAGCCTCGGGGCAGGGAACCCTGAAGCTTTCTTT. The variable domain in full, completed from reference TRBV7-8 and TRBJ1-1, reads GAGVSQSPRYKVAKRGQDVALRCDPISGHVSLFWYQQALGQGPEFLTYFQNEAQLDKSGLPSDRFFAERPEGSVSTLKIQRTQQEDSAVYLCASSLGAGNPEAFFGQGTRLTVV.

This clonotype came up a few times. The chain uses TRBV20-1 and TRBJ2-7, with D tentatively TRBD1 (6 bases). The CDR3 contains 14 residues. V was trimmed by 5 bases and J by 1 base, leaving 15 bases between them. Germline V CDR1 and CDR2: DFQATT, SNEGSKA (reference sequence). This CDR3 is CSASKQGESYEQYF. The CDR3 nucleotides read TGCAGTGCTTCCAAACAGGGAGAATCCTACGAGCAGTACTTC.

The chain couples TRBV27 to TRBJ2-2; either TRBD1 or TRBD2 may fit D (5 bases each). Trimming took off 4 bases at V and 4 bases at J, with 13 bases between the two ends. Germline V gene sequence: CDR1 MNHEY, CDR2 SMNVEV (reference sequence). The CDR3 extends over 15 amino acids. CDR3 sequence reads: CASSWGNTGTGELFF. The DNA of the CDR3 is TGTGCCAGCAGTTGGGGGAATACGGGCACCGGGGAGCTGTTTTTT.

This clonotype was counted a few times. The genes are TRBV6-1 and TRBJ2-1; 7 nucleotides agree with TRBD1. This CDR3 has 18 amino acids. Germline loops: CDR1 MNHNS, CDR2 SASEGT. Germline trimming cut 3 bases from V and 5 bases from J; bases unmatched to any gene: 16. This CDR3 reads CASSDPPNRGELDNEQFF. The CDR3 nucleotides are TGTGCCAGCAGTGACCCTCCAAACAGGGGCGAACTCGACAATGAGCAGTTCTTC.

Only a few counts were recorded for this clonotype. V gene TRBV29-1 combines with J gene TRBJ2-7; TRBD2 is a possible D gene (6 bases). From germline, CDR1 is SQVTM and CDR2 ANQGSEA. The V and J ends lost 6 bases and 4 bases respectively, with 13 bases between them. This CDR3 is 12 amino acids long. The CDR3, as DNA: TGCAGCGTCGAGGGACTGTCGTACGAGCAGTACTTC. It is translated as CSVEGLSYEQYF.

In this sample, this clonotype turned up many times. The rearrangement links TRBV6-2 or TRBV6-3 to TRBJ2-3; tentatively, D is TRBD2 (5 bases). Germline CDR1 reads MNHEY; CDR2 reads SVGEGT. Trimming shortened V by 2 bases and J by 5 bases, and 5 bases separated the two germline ends. This CDR3 has 12 amino acids. The CDR3 sequence is CASSYAGDTQYF. CDR3 DNA: TGTGCCAGCAGTTACGCGGGAGATACGCAGTATTTT.

The sample holds many counts of this clonotype. V gene TRBV12-3 or TRBV12-4 combines with J gene TRBJ1-1; D is perhaps TRBD1 (6 bases). The CDR3 sequence is 14 residues long. V was shortened by 6 bases and J by 3 bases, with 14 bases between the two germline ends. CDR3 in amino acids: CASRKTGSDTEAFF. For the CDR3, the DNA is TGTGCCAGCAGGAAAACAGGGTCCGACACTGAAGCTTTCTTT.

V usage is TRBV9 and J usage is TRBJ2-1; 10 bases line up with TRBD2. Trimming at V came to 4 bases and at J to 7 bases, leaving 5 bases not matched to a gene. The CDR3 sequence is 14 residues long. CDR1 SGDLS and CDR2 YYNGEE come from the germline V gene. The CDR3 loop reads CASSQGTSVNEQFF. The DNA of the CDR3 is TGTGCCAGCAGCCAGGGGACTAGCGTAAATGAGCAGTTCTTC.

This clonotype was counted only a few times. The V call is TRBV4-1, the J call TRBJ2-7; D ambiguous. This CDR3 spans 12 amino acids. Germline V lookup: CDR1 MGHRA, CDR2 YSYEKL. With 0 bases removed from V and 6 bases from J, the gap between germline ends came to 6 bases. Here the CDR3 reads CASSQEGFEQYF. The CDR3 region has the DNA TGCGCCAGCAGCCAAGAAGGGTTCGAGCAGTACTTC.

This clonotype has more than one count but fewer than ten. The chain has TRBV20-1 and TRBJ1-3; possible D gene TRBD1, 5 bases. This CDR3 has 13 amino acids. Germline V gene sequence: CDR1 DFQATT, CDR2 SNEGSKA (reference sequence). The V end lost 6 bases, the J end lost 0 bases, and 9 bases lay between the germline ends. The CDR3 sequence is CSAGTASGNTIYF. DNA of the CDR3: TGCAGTGCCGGGACTGCCTCTGGAAACACCATATATTTT.

This clonotype appeared many times. This chain joins TRBV7-2 and TRBJ2-7; 14 nucleotides line up with TRBD2. The CDR3 is 15 residues long. The V gene end was trimmed by 3 bases and the J gene end by 3 bases; junction bases not matched to a gene: 1. From germline, CDR1 is SGHTA and CDR2 FQGNSA. The CDR3 reads CASSLTSGRDYEQYF. The CDR3 bases are TGTGCCAGCAGCTTGACTAGCGGGAGGGACTACGAGCAGTACTTC.

At least ten counts were recorded for this clonotype. The rearrangement uses TRBV12-3 or TRBV12-4 and TRBJ2-3; a weak D match, TRBD2 (6 bases). The ends were cut back, 7 bases at V and 0 bases at J, with 11 bases in the middle. This CDR3 has 14 amino acids. The CDR3 DNA reads as TGTGCCAGCACGGTCGGGACTAGCACAGATACGCAGTATTTT. Translating it yields CASTVGTSTDTQYF.

The chain has TRBV28 and TRBJ1-1; a weak D match, TRBD1 (5 bases). V lost 3 bases, J lost 3 bases, and 26 bases lay in between. The CDR3 runs to 19 residues. Germline V gene data show CDR1 as MDHEN and CDR2 as SYDVKM. The CDR3 DNA follows: TGTGCCAGCAGTTTGAAGTCGGCAGGGACGCGGCGGGTTGACACTGAAGCTTTCTTT. It yields the protein CASSLKSAGTRRVDTEAFF.

This clonotype was counted many times. The chain links TRBV28 to TRBJ2-2, with unresolved D. The CDR3 consists of 13 residues. Germline V gene lookup returns CDR1 MDHEN and CDR2 SYDVKM. V was trimmed by 10 bases and J by 0 bases, leaving 9 bases between them. DNA of the CDR3: TGTGCCACCCCGGGTCCGAACACCGGGGAGCTGTTTTTT. Protein: CATPGPNTGELFF.

The chain uses TRBV7-2 and TRBJ2-3; tentative D call: TRBD2 (6 bases). Germline V gives CDR1 SGHTA, CDR2 FQGNSA. Trimming left V 4 bases short and J 0 bases short, with 11 bases between. This CDR3 is built from 15 residues. The CDR3 sequence: CASSSRSGSTDTQYF. In DNA form, the CDR3 reads TGTGCCAGCAGCTCGAGAAGCGGGAGCACAGATACGCAGTATTTT.

This clonotype was seen ten or more times. This chain links TRBV6-2 or TRBV6-3 with TRBJ1-1; D ambiguous. This CDR3 region has 13 residues. V was cut by 8 bases and J by 1 base, with 11 bases left in between. Germline lookup yields CDR1 MNHEY and CDR2 SVGEGT. The CDR3 region is CASGDTRNTEAFF. The CDR3 coding sequence is TGTGCCAGCGGAGACACAAGGAACACTGAAGCTTTCTTT.

This chain joins TRBV19 and TRBJ1-2; 9 bases map to TRBD1. V gave up 10 bases and J gave up 4 bases; unmatched junction bases: 13. Germline V gives CDR1 LNHDA, CDR2 SQIVND (reference sequence). This CDR3 has 15 residues. CDR3 in amino acids: CATQETGGHGYGYTF. The CDR3, as DNA: TGTGCCACGCAAGAGACAGGGGGTCACGGCTATGGCTACACCTTC. The full variable domain, its missing parts supplied by reference TRBV19 and TRBJ1-2, is DGGITQSPKYLFRKEGQNVTLSCEQNLNHDAMYWYRQDPGQGLRLIYYSQIVNDFQKGDIAEGYSVSREKKESFPLTVTSAQKNPTAFYLCATQETGGHGYGYTFGSGTRLTVV.